This T cell receptor (beta chain) was captured by sequencing in a study of blood T cell repertoires in COVID-19. Study in general: Collection of acute and convalescent COVID-19 samples took place in the United States, Italy and Spain.

This table comes from immunoSEQ multiplex PCR, and its TCRdb copy is limited to in-frame clones, with some not included. The top ten hold around 2% of the sample, which has around 100,000 clones, 70% to 90% seen once. CDR3 length: 16 amino acids. Germline V gives CDR1 SNHLY, CDR2 FYNNEI. V was clipped by 3 bases and J by 0 bases; unmatched bases: 8. The gene calls are TRBV2 and TRBJ2-7; 7 bases align to TRBD2. Source material: peripheral blood. The sequence was collected from a man aged 50 to 60 with active COVID-19. The CDR3 reads CASSDSLGGGSYEQYF. CDR3 coding DNA: TGTGCCAGCAGTGACTCTCTAGGCGGGGGCTCCTACGAGCAGTACTTC. The full variable domain, rest sourced from reference TRBV2 and TRBJ2-7, is EPEVTQTPSHQVTQMGQEVILRCVPISNHLYFYWYRQILGQKVEFLVSFYNNEISEKSEIFDDQFSVERPDGSNFTLKIRSTKLEDSAMYFCASSDSLGGGSYEQYFGPGTRLTVT.